These T cell receptor beta chains were read from a single sample in a study of early T cells in non-severe SARS-CoV-2 infection. MiXCR, run by TCRdb on the 5' RACE reads, gives a single entry per CDR3 protein. The sample holds 60,000 to 75,000 distinct CDR3 sequences, 12% seen once. Sample: whole blood. All receptors come from an adult who was a healthcare worker with PCR-confirmed SARS-CoV-2 infection or an uninfected control (not recorded which). Both conserved end residues are part of each CDR3. The order of the fields is clone size, V gene, D gene, J gene, CDR3 protein, CDR3 DNA. The D gene is left open where the match is weak. Only part of the rows carry a size: once, few, many, or a class if the clone is expanded.

clone_size: few
v_call: TRBV11-2
d_call: TRBD2
j_call: TRBJ2-3
cdr3_aa: CASSLSGGGFRGDTQYF
cdr3_nt: TGTGCCAGCAGCTTATCGGGAGGAGGTTTTCGGGGAGATACGCAGTATTTT

clone_size: few
v_call: TRBV7-9
d_call: TRBD2
j_call: TRBJ2-3
cdr3_aa: CASSLSSGAKVNTQYF
cdr3_nt: TGTGCCAGCAGCTTGTCTAGCGGGGCCAAGGTGAATACGCAGTATTTT

clone_size: .
v_call: TRBV21-1
d_call: .
j_call: TRBJ2-1
cdr3_aa: CASSKLTGGNEQFF
cdr3_nt: TGTGCCAGCAGCAAACTGACAGGGGGCAATGAGCAGTTCTTC

clone_size: few
v_call: TRBV29-1
d_call: TRBD1
j_call: TRBJ2-5
cdr3_aa: CSVRQGRIETQYF
cdr3_nt: TGCAGCGTTCGACAGGGGCGGATAGAGACCCAGTACTTC

clone_size: many
v_call: TRBV29-1
d_call: TRBD2
j_call: TRBJ2-1
cdr3_aa: CSVARAGGPGNEQFF
cdr3_nt: TGCAGCGTTGCCCGAGCGGGGGGGCCAGGGAATGAGCAGTTCTTC

clone_size: few
v_call: TRBV10-3
d_call: .
j_call: TRBJ2-5
cdr3_aa: CAIGAGETQYF
cdr3_nt: TGTGCCATCGGTGCGGGGGAGACCCAGTACTTC

clone_size: .
v_call: TRBV20-1
d_call: TRBD2
j_call: TRBJ2-1
cdr3_aa: CSAEGTSGSSYNEQFF
cdr3_nt: TGCAGTGCTGAGGGGACTAGCGGGAGCTCCTACAATGAGCAGTTCTTC

clone_size: few
v_call: TRBV18
d_call: TRBD2
j_call: TRBJ2-7
cdr3_aa: CASSPYSGGAEQYF
cdr3_nt: TGTGCCAGCTCACCTTACAGCGGGGGCGCCGAGCAGTACTTC

clone_size: many
v_call: TRBV9
d_call: TRBD1
j_call: TRBJ2-1
cdr3_aa: CASSVEGTGYNEQFF
cdr3_nt: TGTGCCAGCAGCGTAGAGGGGACAGGGTACAATGAGCAGTTCTTC

clone_size: .
v_call: TRBV7-2
d_call: TRBD2
j_call: TRBJ2-7
cdr3_aa: CASSLSGSTVYEQYF
cdr3_nt: TGTGCCAGCAGCCTTAGCGGGAGTACAGTGTACGAGCAGTACTTC

clone_size: .
v_call: TRBV10-3
d_call: TRBD2
j_call: TRBJ2-3
cdr3_aa: CAISELRTSGRKDTQYF
cdr3_nt: TGTGCCATCAGTGAGTTAAGGACTAGCGGGAGAAAAGATACGCAGTATTTT

clone_size: .
v_call: TRBV29-1
d_call: .
j_call: TRBJ2-7
cdr3_aa: CSATPDPPYEQYF
cdr3_nt: TGCAGCGCCACCCCAGATCCCCCCTACGAGCAGTACTTC

clone_size: .
v_call: TRBV30
d_call: .
j_call: TRBJ1-1
cdr3_aa: CAGVRTVKTEAFF
cdr3_nt: TGTGCCGGAGTTCGGACAGTAAAAACTGAAGCTTTCTTT

clone_size: few
v_call: TRBV10-3
d_call: .
j_call: TRBJ2-1
cdr3_aa: CAITHTESYNEQFF
cdr3_nt: TGTGCCATCACCCACACGGAGTCCTACAATGAGCAGTTCTTC

clone_size: .
v_call: TRBV6-1
d_call: .
j_call: TRBJ1-4
cdr3_aa: CASSLIPGTLATNEKLFF
cdr3_nt: TGTGCCAGCAGTCTAATTCCCGGGACGCTCGCAACTAATGAAAAACTGTTTTTT

clone_size: many
v_call: TRBV7-8
d_call: TRBD1
j_call: TRBJ1-1
cdr3_aa: CASSQLSGGGYGEAFF
cdr3_nt: TGTGCCAGCAGTCAACTATCAGGGGGTGGTTATGGTGAAGCTTTCTTT

clone_size: .
v_call: TRBV7-3
d_call: TRBD1
j_call: TRBJ1-1
cdr3_aa: CASSLEGQGAPNTEAFF
cdr3_nt: TGTGCCAGCAGCTTAGAGGGACAGGGGGCTCCGAACACTGAAGCTTTCTTT

clone_size: many
v_call: TRBV7-2
d_call: TRBD2
j_call: TRBJ2-7
cdr3_aa: CASSPQASGSPYEQYF
cdr3_nt: TGTGCCAGCAGCCCCCAGGCTAGCGGGAGTCCCTACGAGCAGTACTTC

clone_size: many
v_call: TRBV12-3/TRBV12-4
d_call: TRBD1
j_call: TRBJ1-2
cdr3_aa: CASSPGGGYGYTF
cdr3_nt: TGTGCCAGCAGTCCAGGGGGGGGCTATGGCTACACCTTC

clone_size: .
v_call: TRBV9
d_call: .
j_call: TRBJ2-2
cdr3_aa: CASSVGGTGELFF
cdr3_nt: TGTGCCAGCAGCGTAGGGGGGACCGGGGAGCTGTTTTTT

clone_size: many
v_call: TRBV5-1
d_call: .
j_call: TRBJ1-3
cdr3_aa: CASSLGGNTIYF
cdr3_nt: TGCGCCAGCAGCTTGGGAGGAAACACCATATATTTT

clone_size: many
v_call: TRBV5-1
d_call: TRBD1
j_call: TRBJ2-7
cdr3_aa: CASSLGQGVNEQYF
cdr3_nt: TGCGCCAGCAGCTTGGGACAGGGGGTCAACGAGCAGTACTTC

clone_size: medium-sized
v_call: TRBV7-9
d_call: TRBD2
j_call: TRBJ2-1
cdr3_aa: CASSRIAGASYNEQFF
cdr3_nt: TGTGCCAGCAGCCGAATAGCGGGAGCATCCTACAATGAGCAGTTCTTC

clone_size: .
v_call: TRBV30
d_call: .
j_call: TRBJ2-7
cdr3_aa: CAWSEQGPYEQYF
cdr3_nt: TGTGCCTGGAGTGAGCAGGGACCCTACGAGCAGTACTTC

clone_size: many
v_call: TRBV12-3/TRBV12-4
d_call: TRBD1
j_call: TRBJ1-1
cdr3_aa: CASRTGGMNTEAFF
cdr3_nt: TGTGCCAGCAGGACAGGGGGAATGAACACTGAAGCTTTCTTT

clone_size: .
v_call: TRBV14
d_call: TRBD2
j_call: TRBJ2-1
cdr3_aa: CASSLSGRFYNEQFF
cdr3_nt: TGTGCCAGCAGCCTTAGCGGGAGATTTTACAATGAGCAGTTCTTC

clone_size: many
v_call: TRBV29-1
d_call: .
j_call: TRBJ2-3
cdr3_aa: CSVVRRAGPVTGTDTQYF
cdr3_nt: TGCAGCGTTGTTAGGAGGGCCGGCCCAGTTACTGGCACAGATACGCAGTATTTT

clone_size: many
v_call: TRBV5-5
d_call: .
j_call: TRBJ2-3
cdr3_aa: CASSWVVRDTQYF
cdr3_nt: TGTGCCAGCAGCTGGGTGGTCAGGGATACGCAGTATTTT

clone_size: few
v_call: TRBV7-3
d_call: .
j_call: TRBJ1-1
cdr3_aa: CASSSTPGTEAFF
cdr3_nt: TGTGCCAGCAGCTCAACTCCCGGAACTGAAGCTTTCTTT

clone_size: .
v_call: TRBV10-3
d_call: .
j_call: TRBJ1-2
cdr3_aa: CAISEERTGGYTF
cdr3_nt: TGTGCCATCAGTGAGGAGCGAACTGGCGGCTACACCTTC

clone_size: many
v_call: TRBV27
d_call: .
j_call: TRBJ1-4
cdr3_aa: CASSLSPGMANEKLFF
cdr3_nt: TGTGCCAGCAGTTTATCACCCGGGATGGCTAATGAAAAACTGTTTTTT

clone_size: .
v_call: TRBV20-1
d_call: .
j_call: TRBJ2-1
cdr3_aa: CSAKPAQSYNEQFF
cdr3_nt: TGCAGTGCGAAGCCGGCACAATCCTACAATGAGCAGTTCTTC

clone_size: many
v_call: TRBV19
d_call: TRBD1
j_call: TRBJ1-6
cdr3_aa: CASSADRVYDSPLHF
cdr3_nt: TGTGCCAGTAGTGCGGACAGGGTCTATGATTCACCCCTCCACTTT

clone_size: many
v_call: TRBV12-3/TRBV12-4
d_call: .
j_call: TRBJ2-1
cdr3_aa: CASRTDGWSSYNEQFF
cdr3_nt: TGTGCCAGCAGGACGGACGGATGGAGCTCCTACAATGAGCAGTTCTTC

clone_size: .
v_call: TRBV12-3/TRBV12-4
d_call: .
j_call: TRBJ2-5
cdr3_aa: CASRMTMYQETQYF
cdr3_nt: TGTGCCAGCAGGATGACAATGTACCAAGAGACCCAGTACTTC

clone_size: .
v_call: TRBV14
d_call: .
j_call: TRBJ2-1
cdr3_aa: CASSQGIYNEQFF
cdr3_nt: TGTGCCAGCAGCCAAGGGATCTACAATGAGCAGTTCTTC

clone_size: many
v_call: TRBV20-1
d_call: TRBD1
j_call: TRBJ2-1
cdr3_aa: CSAIRQGPGSNEQFF
cdr3_nt: TGCAGTGCTATAAGACAGGGTCCAGGATCCAATGAGCAGTTCTTC